The rows below give T cell receptor beta chains drawn from one sample of a study of identical twins. TCRdb processed the 5' RACE reads anew with MiXCR; each CDR3 protein has one entry. The table records 690,000 or so distinct CDR3 sequences, less than 10% of them present only once. The sample also formed part of further work on yellow fever vaccine responses in identical twins.

What was sequenced was PBMCs. The origin of the receptors is a woman aged 18-29 years in good health. Both conserved end residues are part of each CDR3. D genes are given only for firm matches. Clone size, where shown, is once, few, many, or a class for clones that have expanded.

cdr3_nt cdr3_aa j_call d_call v_call clone_size
TGTGCCAGCAGTTACTCTGGGACTAGCGGTTACAATGAGCAGTTCTTC CASSYSGTSGYNEQFF TRBJ2-1 TRBD2 TRBV6-2/TRBV6-3 few
TGTGCCAGCAGAGACCCTTGGGACACCGGGGAGCTGTTTTTT CASRDPWDTGELFF TRBJ2-2 . TRBV6-1 few
TGTGCCAGCAGCCAAAGGATTCTGGATGTGGAGACCCAGTACTTC CASSQRILDVETQYF TRBJ2-5 . TRBV7-2 few
TGTGCCAGCAGGTTTAGCGGGTCCTACAATGAGCAGTTCTTC CASRFSGSYNEQFF TRBJ2-1 TRBD2 TRBV12-3/TRBV12-4 .
TGTGCCAGCACCACTAGCGGAACCTACAATGAGCAGTTCTTC CASTTSGTYNEQFF TRBJ2-1 TRBD2 TRBV12-3/TRBV12-4 .
TGTGCCAGCAGCTTGCAAGGACAGGGATTATCGGCTTTCTTT CASSLQGQGLSAFF TRBJ1-1 TRBD1 TRBV7-2 few
TGTGCCAGCAGCTTGGTACAGGACTCCTACGAGCAGTACTTC CASSLVQDSYEQYF TRBJ2-7 . TRBV5-5 .
TGTGCCACCAGCGCGGGACAGGGGGCCTACGAGCAGTACTTC CATSAGQGAYEQYF TRBJ2-7 TRBD1 TRBV15 few
TGTGCTAGCAGCGCAGAGGCCAACACTGAAGCTTTCTTT CASSAEANTEAFF TRBJ1-1 . TRBV7-7 many
TGCAGTGCTAGAGTTGAGCCCTACGAGCAGTACTTC CSARVEPYEQYF TRBJ2-7 . TRBV20-1 few
TGTGCCAGCAGTACTCGGACGACGGGCAATCAGCCCCAGCATTTT CASSTRTTGNQPQHF TRBJ1-5 . TRBV12-3/TRBV12-4 few
TGTGCCAGCTCAAGCCTTAGCGGGAGGGCCTCTGGGGCCAACGTCCTGACTTTC CASSSLSGRASGANVLTF TRBJ2-6 TRBD2 TRBV18 few
TGTGCCAGCGGCTTTGGGAACACTGAAGCTTTCTTT CASGFGNTEAFF TRBJ1-1 . TRBV12-3/TRBV12-4 .